The present T cell receptor (beta chain) was sequenced within a study of blood T cells in healthy people across ages. Findings and caveats of the study: When one million T cells were used, diversity estimates were thought to be underestimates.

For the second PCR, which ran for roughly 7 to 11 cycles, a sample-barcoded 5' primer and a J-beta primer mix were used. From the 5' RACE reads, TCRdb called clonotypes with MiXCR, one entry per CDR3 protein. The profile shows hundreds of thousands of distinct CDR3 sequences, under 30% of them singletons. At least ten counts were recorded for this clonotype. Its cognate antigen is unknown. Germline V CDR1 and CDR2: SGHTA, FQGNSA. V dropped 4 bases and J dropped 1 base, with 10 bases sitting between them. This CDR3 spans 14 amino acids. Sequenced sample: blood. The J gene is TRBJ2-5, the V gene TRBV7-2, with D perhaps TRBD2 (6 bases). The sequence was collected from an elderly woman in good health. The CDR3 spells CASSSGRVQETQYF. As DNA, the CDR3 is TGTGCCAGCAGCTCCGGGAGAGTCCAAGAGACCCAGTACTTC.